Described below is a single T cell receptor beta chain sequence and its context. The sample comes from a study of response to subunit inactivated influenza vaccine. A single record per CDR3 protein comes from TCRdb applying MiXCR to the RT-PCR reads. This sample yields over 400,000 distinct CDR3 sequences, of which 10% to 15% are seen a single time; over 10% belongs to the top ten. The V gene's germline CDR1 is SQVTM and CDR2 ANQGSEA. Trimming took off 2 bases at V and 0 bases at J, with 14 bases between the two ends. This CDR3 spans 15 amino acids. Sequenced material: PBMCs from blood, taken 35 to 45 days after vaccination. The genes are TRBV29-1 and TRBJ2-7; D unclear. The receptor was isolated from a man aged 45-65 years who received an inactivated influenza vaccine. CDR3 DNA sequence: TGCAGCGTTGAATTAAGGTCGATAAGCTCCTACGAGCAGTACTTC. It encodes CSVELRSISSYEQYF.